This T cell receptor beta chain is from a study of CD8+ T cells in alopecia areata. Findings and caveats of the study: Lesional tissue from the scalp (especially in alopecia totalis/universalis) showed higher clonality than normal scalp.

Concerning this clone itself: The antigen is not known.

Sequencing templates came from extracted RNA that was reverse transcribed into cDNA. TCRdb's copy holds only in-frame clones and misses some; the assay was immunoSEQ multiplex PCR. The data show some 200,000 clones, with 43% seen just once and about 2.4% held by the top ten. This CDR3 region has 15 residues. The germline V gene encodes CDR1 SGHRS and CDR2 YFSETQ. Trimming shortened V by 4 bases and J by 3 bases, and 16 bases separated the two germline ends. Treatment indicated: oral pan-JAK inhibitor, 5-10 mg twice daily. J is TRBJ1-1 and V is TRBV5-1; D is unresolved. The sequencing used CD4+ T cells sorted from blood, collected at roughly week 38, from a patient treated with tofacitinib. This TCR was sampled from a human donor with alopecia areata. Here the CDR3 DNA reads TGCGCCAGCAGCCCCGGGGAGGGCAGTTACACTGAAGCTTTCTTT. Protein: CASSPGEGSYTEAFF.